Listed here are 18 T cell receptor beta chains from one sample, sequenced in a study of T-cell memory formation after mild COVID-19. TCRdb re-derived calls from the 5' RACE reads in MiXCR, one entry per CDR3 protein. Of 300,000 to 400,000 distinct CDR3 sequences in the sample, 25% to 30% were seen once. The source material was PBMCs or a T cell subset sorted from them (not recorded which). The source of these receptors is an adult woman who had mild COVID-19 (a few samples of this study predate the infection). Cell type and time point are not known.

This clonotype was detected only a few times. J is TRBJ1-5 and V is TRBV12-3 or TRBV12-4, with D perhaps matching TRBD1 (5 bases). Between the trimmed V and J ends, which lost 6 bases and 0 bases, there was a span of 9 bases. This CDR3 has 14 residues. The CDR3 spells CASSRGDSNQPQHF. CDR3 in DNA: TGTGCCAGCAGCCGGGGGGATAGCAATCAGCCCCAGCATTTT.

The CDR3 DNA reads TGTGCCAGCAGCTGGGCGGGGGAGAGCACTGAAGCTTTCTTT. This codes for CASSWAGESTEAFF. The V call is TRBV11-2, the J call TRBJ1-1; D perhaps matches TRBD1 (5 bases). V lost 4 bases and J lost 4, with 13 bases in between. The CDR3 sequence is 14 residues long. The V gene's germline CDR1 is SGHAT and CDR2 FQNNGV.

This clonotype came up a few times. This chain links TRBV3-1 with TRBJ2-3; the D is unclear. The CDR3 spans 18 residues. Per the germline V gene, CDR1 is LGHDT and CDR2 is YNNKEL (reference sequence). Trimming cost V 0 bases and J 2 bases, with 18 bases left between them. CDR3 protein: CASSQDGSWSTFTDTQYF. The CDR3 nucleotides are TGTGCCAGCAGCCAAGATGGTAGTTGGTCTACCTTCACAGATACGCAGTATTTT.

The chain has TRBV29-1 and TRBJ1-4; TRBD1 might be the D (5 bases). V was pared by 3 bases and J by 0 bases, with 8 bases between. This CDR3 is built from 14 residues. From germline, CDR1 is SQVTM and CDR2 ANQGSEA. In nucleotides, the CDR3 is TGCAGCGTTGACGAAGGGGCAACTAATGAAAAACTGTTTTTT. Its protein is CSVDEGATNEKLFF.

This clonotype was seen only a few times. This chain joins TRBV15 and TRBJ2-1; the D gene is possibly TRBD2 (6 bases). Germline CDR1 LNHNV, CDR2 YYDKDF (reference sequence). The CDR3 has 13 residues. Trimming pared 3 bases from V and 7 bases from J, leaving 10 bases between. DNA of the CDR3: TGTGCCACCAGCAGTGGAGGGTCAAATGAGCAGTTCTTC. Translating gives CATSSGGSNEQFF. Full variable domain (outside the CDR3, taken from reference TRBV15 and TRBJ2-1): DAMVIQNPRYQVTQFGKPVTLSCSQTLNHNVMYWYQQKSSQAPKLLFHYYDKDFNNEADTPDNFQSRRPNTSFCFLDIRSPGLGDTAMYLCATSSGGSNEQFFGPGTRLTVL.

This clonotype was observed a few times. The chain uses TRBV7-6 and TRBJ2-7; D not certain. There are 13 residues in the CDR3. The V end was cut by 5 bases, the J end by 3 bases, with 11 bases between. Germline V lookup: CDR1 SGHVS, CDR2 FNYEAQ. This CDR3 reads CASSPGPNYEQYF. The CDR3 coding sequence is TGTGCCAGCAGCCCCGGGCCAAACTACGAGCAGTACTTC.

This clonotype was detected a few times. A read error may produce the germline difference seen at one junction end. The genes are TRBV4-2 and TRBJ1-1; possibly TRBD1 for D (5 bases). Germline V gene data show CDR1 as LGHNA and CDR2 as YNFKEQ. The CDR3 has 12 amino acids. The CDR3 loop reads CASSQYPGGNLF. The DNA for the CDR3 is TGTGCCAGCAGCCAATACCCTGGGGGGAATCTCTTT.

This chain joins TRBV7-2 and TRBJ2-7, with D uncertain. V was trimmed by 7 bases and J by 2 bases, leaving 12 bases between them. CDR1 and CDR2 (germline): SGHTA, FQGNSA. This CDR3 contains 13 residues. CDR3 residues: CASTPRAAYEQYF. For the CDR3, the DNA is TGTGCCAGCACTCCCCGGGCAGCCTACGAGCAGTACTTC.

This clonotype is a singleton in its sample. The V call is TRBV5-6, the J call TRBJ1-1; no clear D. The CDR3 contains 12 residues. The ends were cut back, 5 bases at V and 7 bases at J, with 12 bases in the middle. Per the germline V gene, CDR1 is SGHDT and CDR2 is YYEEEE. The CDR3 bases are TGTGCCAGCAGTGGGAGGAGGGATGAAGCTTTCTTT. It translates to CASSGRRDEAFF. The full variable domain, with the rest looked up from reference TRBV5-6 and TRBJ1-1, is DAGVTQSPTHLIKTRGQQVTLRCSPKSGHDTVSWYQQALGQGPQFIFQYYEEEERQRGNFPDRFSGHQFPNYSSELNVNALLLGDSALYLCASSGRRDEAFFGQGTRLTVV.

This clonotype was seen a few times. The chain couples TRBV4-3 to TRBJ1-3; D unclear. Trimming removed 0 bases from V and 0 bases from J, with 6 bases in between. Germline V gene lookup returns CDR1 LGHNA and CDR2 YSLEER. The CDR3 totals 15 residues. CDR3 nucleotides: TGCGCCAGCAGCCAAGATCACTTCTCTGGAAACACCATATATTTT. Its protein product is CASSQDHFSGNTIYF.

This clonotype came up a few times. V usage is TRBV12-3 or TRBV12-4 and J usage is TRBJ1-1; D is ambiguous. V was shortened by 4 bases and J by 6 bases, with 18 bases between the two germline ends. The CDR3 extends over 15 amino acids. Here the CDR3 DNA reads TGTGCCAGCAGTTACGGACCCGGTGGGTGGGCTGAAGCTTTCTTT. Protein: CASSYGPGGWAEAFF.

This clonotype was detected only a few times. The CDR3 DNA is TGTGCCAGCAGTTACCCGCCGGGAGGCTATGGCTACACCTTC. It translates to CASSYPPGGYGYTF. The rearrangement uses TRBV6-5 and TRBJ1-2; no clear D gene. V gave up 2 bases and J gave up 4 bases, with 11 bases separating them. This CDR3 contains 14 residues. The V gene's germline CDR1 is MNHEY and CDR2 SVGAGI.

V gene TRBV9 combines with J gene TRBJ2-1, with D tentatively TRBD1 (5 bases). The V gene lost 0 bases and the J gene lost 5 bases, with 12 bases spanning the gap. This CDR3 has 15 residues. CDR1 is SGDLS, CDR2 YYNGEE, per germline. CDR3 DNA: TGTGCCAGCAGCGTAGGGGCAGGGATGGACAATGAGCAGTTCTTC. Residues: CASSVGAGMDNEQFF.

This clonotype has just a few counts. The chain recombines TRBV7-9 with TRBJ2-5; 7 bases fit TRBD1. Germline assignment: CDR1 SEHNR and CDR2 FQNEAQ (reference sequence). This CDR3 has 13 amino acids. The ends lost 3 bases at V and 5 bases at J; junction bases unmatched: 3. In DNA form, the CDR3 reads TGTGCCAGCAGCTTCGCGGACAGGGAGACCCAGTACTTC. It is translated as CASSFADRETQYF.

This clonotype was seen only a few times. This chain links TRBV6-2 or TRBV6-3 with TRBJ1-1, with 7 bases fitting TRBD1. The CDR3 covers 14 residues. Trimming cost V 2 bases and J 11 bases; bases outside gene matches: 11. Germline CDR1 and CDR2: MNHEY and SVGEGT. The CDR3 region is CASSYRGTVTFAFF. In nucleotides, the CDR3 is TGTGCCAGCAGTTACAGGGGGACAGTCACGTTTGCTTTCTTT.

This clonotype was recorded a few times. This chain joins TRBV7-3 and TRBJ1-6; D not certain. With 3 bases removed from V and 6 bases from J, the gap between germline ends came to 9 bases. CDR1 is SGHTA, CDR2 FQGTGA, per germline. CDR3 length equals 14 residues. Here the CDR3 reads CASSLGSSNSPLHF. In DNA, the CDR3 is TGTGCCAGCAGCTTGGGCAGCTCTAATTCACCCCTCCACTTT.

The rearrangement joins TRBV27 to TRBJ2-3; TRBD1 agrees at 7 bases. Germline loops: CDR1 MNHEY, CDR2 SMNVEV (reference sequence). The CDR3 extends over 15 amino acids. The V gene end was trimmed by 2 bases and the J gene end by 2 bases; junction bases not matched to a gene: 4. This CDR3 reads CASSLGTANTDTQYF. In nucleotides, the CDR3 is TGTGCCAGCAGTTTAGGGACAGCGAACACAGATACGCAGTATTTT.

V and J are TRBV5-1 and TRBJ2-3; D gene ambiguous. The CDR3 has 14 amino acids. Germline V CDR1 and CDR2: SGHRS, YFSETQ. V was clipped by 3 bases and J by 1 base, with 9 bases between them. CDR3 loop: CASSSRSGTDTQYF. The CDR3 nucleotides are TGCGCCAGCAGCTCACGGTCCGGCACAGATACGCAGTATTTT.